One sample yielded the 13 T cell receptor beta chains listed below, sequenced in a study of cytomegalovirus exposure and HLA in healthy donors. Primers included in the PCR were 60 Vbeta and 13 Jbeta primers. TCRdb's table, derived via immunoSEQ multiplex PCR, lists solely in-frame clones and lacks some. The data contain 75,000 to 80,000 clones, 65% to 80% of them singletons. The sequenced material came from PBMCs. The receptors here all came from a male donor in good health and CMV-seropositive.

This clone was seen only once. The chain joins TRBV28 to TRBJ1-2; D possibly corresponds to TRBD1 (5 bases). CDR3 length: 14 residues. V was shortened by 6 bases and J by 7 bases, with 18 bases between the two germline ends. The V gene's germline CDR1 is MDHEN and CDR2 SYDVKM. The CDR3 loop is CASSSPARVGGYTF. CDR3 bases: TGTGCCAGCAGCTCCCCCGCCAGGGTTGGTGGCTACACCTTC.

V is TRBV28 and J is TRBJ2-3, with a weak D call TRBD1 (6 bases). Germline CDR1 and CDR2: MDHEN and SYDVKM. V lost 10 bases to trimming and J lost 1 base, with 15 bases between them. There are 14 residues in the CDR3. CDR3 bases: TGTGCCACCTCAGGGGTCCCGGGCACAGATACGCAGTATTTT. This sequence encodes CATSGVPGTDTQYF.

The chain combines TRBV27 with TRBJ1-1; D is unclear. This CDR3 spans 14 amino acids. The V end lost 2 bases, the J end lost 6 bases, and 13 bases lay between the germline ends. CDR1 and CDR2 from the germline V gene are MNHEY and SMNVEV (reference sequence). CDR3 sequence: CASSLAHIASEAFF. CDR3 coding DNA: TGTGCCAGCAGTTTAGCCCACATTGCCTCTGAAGCTTTCTTT.

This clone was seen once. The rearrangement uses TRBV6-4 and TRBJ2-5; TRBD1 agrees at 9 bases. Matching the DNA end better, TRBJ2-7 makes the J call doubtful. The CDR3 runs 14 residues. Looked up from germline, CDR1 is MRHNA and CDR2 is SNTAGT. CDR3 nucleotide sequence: TGTGCCAGCAGTGAACGGGACAGGGTATACGAGCAGTACTTC. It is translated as CASSERDRVYEQYF.

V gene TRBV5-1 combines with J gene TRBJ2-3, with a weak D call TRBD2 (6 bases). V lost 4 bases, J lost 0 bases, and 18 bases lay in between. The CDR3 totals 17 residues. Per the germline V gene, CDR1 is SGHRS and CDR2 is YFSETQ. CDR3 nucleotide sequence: TGCGCCAGCAGCAACCGGGACTTTCTTTCTAGCACAGATACGCAGTATTTT. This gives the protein CASSNRDFLSSTDTQYF. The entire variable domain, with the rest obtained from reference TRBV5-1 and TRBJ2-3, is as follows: KAGVTQTPRYLIKTRGQQVTLSCSPISGHRSVSWYQQTPGQGLQFLFEYFSETQRNKGNFPGRFSGRQFSNSRSEMNVSTLELGDSALYLCASSNRDFLSSTDTQYFGPGTRLTVL.

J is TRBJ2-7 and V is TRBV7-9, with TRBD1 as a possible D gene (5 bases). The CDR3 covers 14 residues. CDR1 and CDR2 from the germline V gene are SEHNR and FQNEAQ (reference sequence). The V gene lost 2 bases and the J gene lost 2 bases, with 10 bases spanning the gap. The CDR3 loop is CASSLSQGAYEQYF. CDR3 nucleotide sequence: TGTGCCAGCAGCTTATCTCAGGGCGCCTACGAGCAGTACTTC.

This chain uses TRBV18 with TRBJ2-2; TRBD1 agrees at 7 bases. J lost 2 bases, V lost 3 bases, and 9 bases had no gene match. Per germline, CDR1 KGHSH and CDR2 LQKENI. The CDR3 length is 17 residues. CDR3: CASSPRTGTVNTGELFF. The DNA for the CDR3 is TGTGCCAGCTCACCGAGGACGGGGACAGTTAACACCGGGGAGCTGTTTTTT. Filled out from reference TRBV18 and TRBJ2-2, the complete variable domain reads NAGVMQNPRHLVRRRGQEARLRCSPMKGHSHVYWYRQLPEEGLKFMVYLQKENIIDESGMPKERFSAEFPKEGPSILRIQQVVRGDSAAYFCASSPRTGTVNTGELFFGEGSRLTVL.

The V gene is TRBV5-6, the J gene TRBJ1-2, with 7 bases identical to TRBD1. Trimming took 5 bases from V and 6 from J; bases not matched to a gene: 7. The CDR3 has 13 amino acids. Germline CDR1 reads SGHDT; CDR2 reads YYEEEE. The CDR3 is CASRGTVGDGYTF. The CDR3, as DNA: TGTGCCAGCAGAGGGACAGTTGGGGATGGCTACACCTTC.

CDR3 residues: CSELYLGGAGGYTF. Here the CDR3 DNA reads TGCAGCGAATTATACCTAGGGGGCGCGGGCGGCTACACCTTC. The chain joins TRBV29-1 to TRBJ1-2, with 7 bases identical to TRBD1. V shed 7 bases, J shed 8 bases, and the junction held 16 bases outside the gene matches. CDR1 and CDR2 (germline): SQVTM, ANQGSEA. This CDR3 region has 14 residues.

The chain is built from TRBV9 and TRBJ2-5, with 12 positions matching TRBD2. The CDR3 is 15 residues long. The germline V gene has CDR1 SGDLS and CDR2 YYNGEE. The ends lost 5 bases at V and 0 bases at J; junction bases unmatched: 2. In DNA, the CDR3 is TGTGCCAGCAGTCTAGCGGGGGGGGACCAAGAGACCCAGTACTTC. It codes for CASSLAGGDQETQYF.

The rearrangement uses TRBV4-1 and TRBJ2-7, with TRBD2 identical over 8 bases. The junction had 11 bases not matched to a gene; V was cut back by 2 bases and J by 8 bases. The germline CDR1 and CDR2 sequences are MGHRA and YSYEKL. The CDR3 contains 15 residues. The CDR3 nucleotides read TGCGCCAGCAGCCAACTAGCGGGTCGCACCCGCCAGCAGTACTTC. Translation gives CASSQLAGRTRQQYF.

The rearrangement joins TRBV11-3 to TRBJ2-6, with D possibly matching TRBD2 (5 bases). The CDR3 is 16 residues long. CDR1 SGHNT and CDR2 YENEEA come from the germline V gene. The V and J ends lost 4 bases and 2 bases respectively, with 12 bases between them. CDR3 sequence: CASSSEGAAGANVLTF. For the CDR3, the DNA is TGTGCCAGCAGCTCCGAAGGAGCGGCTGGGGCCAACGTCCTGACTTTC.

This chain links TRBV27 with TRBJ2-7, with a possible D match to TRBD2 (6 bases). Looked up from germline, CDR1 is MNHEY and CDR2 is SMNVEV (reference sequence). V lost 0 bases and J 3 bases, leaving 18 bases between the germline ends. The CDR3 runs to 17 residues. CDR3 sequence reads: CASSLSSGARKYYEQYF. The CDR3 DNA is TGTGCCAGCAGTTTATCCTCGGGAGCCCGGAAGTACTACGAGCAGTACTTC.